The next 15 T cell receptor beta chains were all read from a single sample in a study of early T cells in non-severe SARS-CoV-2 infection. TCRdb called the 5' RACE reads again in MiXCR, with one record for every CDR3 protein. Among around 61,000 distinct CDR3 sequences listed, over 9.5% were seen once. Sequencing input: whole blood. The source of these receptors is an adult who was a healthcare worker with PCR-confirmed SARS-CoV-2 infection or an uninfected control (not recorded which).

The V gene is TRBV6-5, the J gene TRBJ2-3; no definite D call. CDR1 and CDR2 from the germline V gene are MNHEY and SVGAGI. V lost 6 bases to trimming and J lost 1 base, with 11 bases between them. This CDR3 contains 14 residues. The DNA of the CDR3 is TGTGCCAGCAGCTCCCTCGGAGGCACAGATACGCAGTATTTT. Translation: CASSSLGGTDTQYF.

This clonotype came up a few times. This sequence joins TRBV5-4 and TRBJ1-4; 7 positions match TRBD1. This CDR3 spans 14 amino acids. The junction had 7 bases not matched to a gene; V was cut back by 3 bases and J by 8 bases. Germline V lookup: CDR1 SGHNT, CDR2 YYREEE (reference sequence). CDR3 bases: TGTGCCAGCAGCTCCGACAGGGTAGGCGAAAAACTGTTTTTT. It codes for CASSSDRVGEKLFF.

This clonotype was counted only a few times. The genes are TRBV29-1 and TRBJ2-1; D unresolved. The length of the CDR3 is 13 residues. The germline CDR1 and CDR2 sequences are SQVTM and ANQGSEA. The CDR3 spells CSKTSSSYNEQFF. CDR3 coding DNA: TGCAGTAAGACCTCTAGCTCCTACAATGAGCAGTTCTTC.

This rearrangement joins TRBV7-8 to TRBJ2-3, with TRBD2 matching over 9 bases. Germline V gene lookup returns CDR1 SGHVS and CDR2 FQNEAQ. The CDR3 loop spans 16 amino acids. J gave up 0 bases and V 1 base, and 2 bases lay outside the gene matches. The CDR3 nucleotides are TGTGCCAGCAGCTTAGTAGCGGGAGCTAGCACAGATACGCAGTATTTT. It specifies CASSLVAGASTDTQYF.

Ten or more counts support this clonotype. The rearrangement uses TRBV7-2 and TRBJ2-5; D remains ambiguous. The CDR3 covers 12 residues. Germline CDR1 SGHTA, CDR2 FQGNSA. The V end was cut by 1 base, the J end by 5 bases, with 5 bases between. The CDR3 region has the DNA TGTGCCAGCAGCTTAGATTCGGAGACCCAGTACTTC. Its translation: CASSLDSETQYF.

This clonotype appeared many times. The rearrangement joins TRBV5-1 to TRBJ2-1; the D is unclear. The CDR3 runs to 13 residues. Germline V gives CDR1 SGHRS, CDR2 YFSETQ. V was clipped by 1 base and J by 10 bases, with 12 bases between them. CDR3 DNA: TGCGCCAGCAGCTTGCTCCCAGGCTCGGAGCAGTTCTTC. Translation gives CASSLLPGSEQFF.

Ten or more counts support this clonotype. V is TRBV7-2 and J is TRBJ1-1; D call uncertain. This CDR3 comprises 13 residues. The germline V gene has CDR1 SGHTA and CDR2 FQGNSA. Trimming took off 7 bases at V and 5 bases at J, with 14 bases between the two ends. For the CDR3, the DNA is TGTGCCAGCATCCTCGAGAGAGGGACTGAAGCTTTCTTT. Translated, it gives CASILERGTEAFF.

The chain joins TRBV10-3 to TRBJ2-1, with D perhaps TRBD1 or TRBD2 (5 bases each). The V end lost 0 bases, the J end lost 6 bases, and 21 bases lay between the germline ends. The CDR3 has 18 amino acids. CDR1 is ENHRY, CDR2 SYGVKD, per germline. CDR3 amino acids: CAISESNIGGRPSNEQFF. In DNA form, the CDR3 reads TGTGCCATCAGTGAGTCGAATATTGGGGGTCGGCCCTCCAATGAGCAGTTCTTC.

V gene TRBV9 combines with J gene TRBJ2-3; 9 bases line up with TRBD2. Germline V gene sequence: CDR1 SGDLS, CDR2 YYNGEE. The CDR3 is 15 amino acids. With V trimmed by 0 bases and J by 8 bases, 7 bases remained unmatched. The CDR3 sequence: CASSVGAGGLGTQYF. DNA for the CDR3: TGTGCCAGCAGCGTAGGAGCGGGAGGTCTGGGTACGCAGTATTTT.

This chain joins TRBV6-1 and TRBJ1-2; no reliable D call. Germline CDR1 and CDR2: MNHNS and SASEGT. The CDR3 sequence is 15 residues long. Trimming left V 1 base short and J 5 bases short, with 14 bases between. The CDR3 DNA is TGTGCCAGCAGTGAAGGAGGACGGACCAGTTATGGCTACACCTTC. Translating gives CASSEGGRTSYGYTF.

The genes are TRBV15 and TRBJ2-1; tentatively, D is TRBD2 (6 bases). Trimming pared 5 bases from V and 6 bases from J, leaving 17 bases between. The CDR3 sequence is 15 residues long. CDR1 LNHNV and CDR2 YYDKDF come from the germline V gene (reference sequence). CDR3 nucleotides: TGTGCCACCAGCCCGCAAATGTTGGGGGGCAATGAGCAGTTCTTC. This translates into CATSPQMLGGNEQFF.

This clonotype was found many times. V is TRBV7-2 and J is TRBJ2-7; 8 bases line up with TRBD2. V dropped 5 bases and J dropped 0; count of bases not matched to a gene: 9. Germline CDR1 is SGHTA and CDR2 is FQGNSA. The CDR3 contains 16 residues. CDR3 bases: TGTGCCAGCAGCCCTACTAGCGGCCGAGACTCCTACGAGCAGTACTTC. This translates into CASSPTSGRDSYEQYF.

The chain employs TRBV20-1 and TRBJ2-2; D might be TRBD2 (5 bases). CDR3 size: 13 residues. V lost 5 bases and J lost 5, with 12 bases in between. Germline CDR1 is DFQATT and CDR2 is SNEGSKA (reference sequence). This CDR3 is CSAPHTSTGELFF. The CDR3 DNA reads as TGCAGTGCTCCTCATACTAGTACCGGGGAGCTGTTTTTT.

In its sample, this clonotype was seen many times. The chain combines TRBV27 with TRBJ2-3, with D possibly TRBD1 on 6 matching bases. Trimming pared 1 base from V and 9 bases from J, leaving 11 bases between. The CDR3 totals 13 residues. Germline V gene lookup returns CDR1 MNHEY and CDR2 SMNVEV (reference sequence). The CDR3 loop reads CASSLYATGTQYF. DNA of the CDR3: TGTGCCAGCAGTTTATACGCAACAGGGACGCAGTATTTT.

In its sample, this clonotype was seen many times. The genes are TRBV6-6 and TRBJ2-3, with a weak D call TRBD1 (6 bases). This CDR3 has 18 residues. Germline V gene data show CDR1 as MNHNY and CDR2 as SVGAGI (reference sequence). V was clipped by 8 bases and J by 4 bases, with 28 bases between them. The CDR3 loop reads CASQFGRGGRVRADTQYF. CDR3 DNA sequence: TGTGCCAGCCAATTCGGCAGGGGCGGACGGGTCCGGGCAGATACGCAGTATTTT.